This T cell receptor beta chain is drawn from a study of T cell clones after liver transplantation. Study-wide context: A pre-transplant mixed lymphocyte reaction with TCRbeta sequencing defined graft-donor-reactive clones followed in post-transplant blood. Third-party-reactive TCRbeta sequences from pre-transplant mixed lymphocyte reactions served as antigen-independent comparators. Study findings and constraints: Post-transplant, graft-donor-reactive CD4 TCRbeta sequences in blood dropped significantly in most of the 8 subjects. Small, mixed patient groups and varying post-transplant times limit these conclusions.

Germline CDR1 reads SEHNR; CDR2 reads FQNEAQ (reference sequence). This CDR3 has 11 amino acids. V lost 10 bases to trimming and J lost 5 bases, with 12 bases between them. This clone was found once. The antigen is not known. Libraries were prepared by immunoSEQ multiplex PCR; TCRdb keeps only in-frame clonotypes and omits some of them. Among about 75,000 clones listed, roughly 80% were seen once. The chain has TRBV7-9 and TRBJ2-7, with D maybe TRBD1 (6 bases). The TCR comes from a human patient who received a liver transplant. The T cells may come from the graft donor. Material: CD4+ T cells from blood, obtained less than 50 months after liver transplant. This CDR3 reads CAIEGVHEQYF. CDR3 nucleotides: TGTGCCATCGAGGGGGTCCACGAGCAGTACTTC. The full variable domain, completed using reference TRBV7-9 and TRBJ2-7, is DTGVSQNPRHKITKRGQNVTFRCDPISEHNRLYWYRQTLGQGPEFLTYFQNEAQLEKSRLLSDRFSAERPKGSFSTLEIQRTEQGDSAMYLCAIEGVHEQYFGPGTRLTVT.